This T cell receptor beta chain came from a study of cytomegalovirus exposure and HLA in healthy donors. Study-level background: Earlier findings included 117 million unique TCR beta sequences obtained from 150 million to 200 million T cells.

Primers included in the PCR were 60 Vbeta and 13 Jbeta primers. Produced via immunoSEQ multiplex PCR; TCRdb's table is partial and in-frame only. The sample consists of 140,000 to 150,000 clones, roughly 87% of them appearing once. Findings and limits, study-wide: Associated with cytomegalovirus, according to the listing, were fewer than 200 TCR beta chains. Reportedly, a later analysis found an Asian-associated ancestry cluster had fewer N-insertions than the approximately 700-donor mean. Available immune exposure information was restricted to CMV serostatus only.

Notes on this clone: Its antigen remains unidentified.

From germline, CDR1 is ENHRY and CDR2 SYGVKD. The CDR3 totals 15 residues. V was pared by 9 bases and J by 6 bases, with 12 bases of the junction left unmatched. Sequenced sample: PBMCs. This TCR was recovered from a woman between 40 and 50 years old in good health and CMV-seronegative. The genes are TRBV10-3 and TRBJ2-3, with TRBD2 matching over 10 bases. CDR3 sequence: CAIRAGGRGDDTQYF. CDR3 DNA sequence: TGTGCCATACGAGCGGGAGGGCGCGGTGATGATACGCAGTATTTT.